This T cell receptor (beta chain) was obtained from a study of a mutant IDH1 vaccine in newly diagnosed glioma. Study at large: The vaccination schedule gave patients eight doses in weeks 1, 3, 5, 7, 11, 15, 19 and 23. Patients were started on vaccination 4-6 weeks after radiotherapy alone, or with temozolomide cycles. Earlier care involved radiotherapy, temozolomide, or both, and the majority received both.

Details on this clone: Its antigen is not known.

Some clones are missing from TCRdb's copy, which holds only in-frame ones; the method was immunoSEQ multiplex PCR. The profile shows roughly 40,000 clones, approximately 90% of them singletons. CDR1 is SGHDN, CDR2 FVKESK, per germline. V was pared by 3 bases and J by 0 bases, with 2 bases of the junction left unmatched. The CDR3 has 16 amino acids. The time point: week 5, during vaccination. Alongside topical imiquimod, each dose of vaccine comprised 300 ug of mutant IDH1 20-mer peptide. New WHO grade 3 or 4 astrocytomas that were IDH1-mutant and ATRX-lost had been found in donors. Sequencing was performed on PBMCs, taken from a glioma patient whose treatment included an IDH1 peptide vaccine. J is TRBJ2-7 and V is TRBV14, with 13 nucleotides matching TRBD2. This receptor was taken from a man aged 50 or older with glioma. This CDR3 is CASSQGLAGSSYEQYF. The CDR3 DNA is TGTGCCAGCAGCCAGGGACTAGCGGGGAGCTCCTACGAGCAGTACTTC.